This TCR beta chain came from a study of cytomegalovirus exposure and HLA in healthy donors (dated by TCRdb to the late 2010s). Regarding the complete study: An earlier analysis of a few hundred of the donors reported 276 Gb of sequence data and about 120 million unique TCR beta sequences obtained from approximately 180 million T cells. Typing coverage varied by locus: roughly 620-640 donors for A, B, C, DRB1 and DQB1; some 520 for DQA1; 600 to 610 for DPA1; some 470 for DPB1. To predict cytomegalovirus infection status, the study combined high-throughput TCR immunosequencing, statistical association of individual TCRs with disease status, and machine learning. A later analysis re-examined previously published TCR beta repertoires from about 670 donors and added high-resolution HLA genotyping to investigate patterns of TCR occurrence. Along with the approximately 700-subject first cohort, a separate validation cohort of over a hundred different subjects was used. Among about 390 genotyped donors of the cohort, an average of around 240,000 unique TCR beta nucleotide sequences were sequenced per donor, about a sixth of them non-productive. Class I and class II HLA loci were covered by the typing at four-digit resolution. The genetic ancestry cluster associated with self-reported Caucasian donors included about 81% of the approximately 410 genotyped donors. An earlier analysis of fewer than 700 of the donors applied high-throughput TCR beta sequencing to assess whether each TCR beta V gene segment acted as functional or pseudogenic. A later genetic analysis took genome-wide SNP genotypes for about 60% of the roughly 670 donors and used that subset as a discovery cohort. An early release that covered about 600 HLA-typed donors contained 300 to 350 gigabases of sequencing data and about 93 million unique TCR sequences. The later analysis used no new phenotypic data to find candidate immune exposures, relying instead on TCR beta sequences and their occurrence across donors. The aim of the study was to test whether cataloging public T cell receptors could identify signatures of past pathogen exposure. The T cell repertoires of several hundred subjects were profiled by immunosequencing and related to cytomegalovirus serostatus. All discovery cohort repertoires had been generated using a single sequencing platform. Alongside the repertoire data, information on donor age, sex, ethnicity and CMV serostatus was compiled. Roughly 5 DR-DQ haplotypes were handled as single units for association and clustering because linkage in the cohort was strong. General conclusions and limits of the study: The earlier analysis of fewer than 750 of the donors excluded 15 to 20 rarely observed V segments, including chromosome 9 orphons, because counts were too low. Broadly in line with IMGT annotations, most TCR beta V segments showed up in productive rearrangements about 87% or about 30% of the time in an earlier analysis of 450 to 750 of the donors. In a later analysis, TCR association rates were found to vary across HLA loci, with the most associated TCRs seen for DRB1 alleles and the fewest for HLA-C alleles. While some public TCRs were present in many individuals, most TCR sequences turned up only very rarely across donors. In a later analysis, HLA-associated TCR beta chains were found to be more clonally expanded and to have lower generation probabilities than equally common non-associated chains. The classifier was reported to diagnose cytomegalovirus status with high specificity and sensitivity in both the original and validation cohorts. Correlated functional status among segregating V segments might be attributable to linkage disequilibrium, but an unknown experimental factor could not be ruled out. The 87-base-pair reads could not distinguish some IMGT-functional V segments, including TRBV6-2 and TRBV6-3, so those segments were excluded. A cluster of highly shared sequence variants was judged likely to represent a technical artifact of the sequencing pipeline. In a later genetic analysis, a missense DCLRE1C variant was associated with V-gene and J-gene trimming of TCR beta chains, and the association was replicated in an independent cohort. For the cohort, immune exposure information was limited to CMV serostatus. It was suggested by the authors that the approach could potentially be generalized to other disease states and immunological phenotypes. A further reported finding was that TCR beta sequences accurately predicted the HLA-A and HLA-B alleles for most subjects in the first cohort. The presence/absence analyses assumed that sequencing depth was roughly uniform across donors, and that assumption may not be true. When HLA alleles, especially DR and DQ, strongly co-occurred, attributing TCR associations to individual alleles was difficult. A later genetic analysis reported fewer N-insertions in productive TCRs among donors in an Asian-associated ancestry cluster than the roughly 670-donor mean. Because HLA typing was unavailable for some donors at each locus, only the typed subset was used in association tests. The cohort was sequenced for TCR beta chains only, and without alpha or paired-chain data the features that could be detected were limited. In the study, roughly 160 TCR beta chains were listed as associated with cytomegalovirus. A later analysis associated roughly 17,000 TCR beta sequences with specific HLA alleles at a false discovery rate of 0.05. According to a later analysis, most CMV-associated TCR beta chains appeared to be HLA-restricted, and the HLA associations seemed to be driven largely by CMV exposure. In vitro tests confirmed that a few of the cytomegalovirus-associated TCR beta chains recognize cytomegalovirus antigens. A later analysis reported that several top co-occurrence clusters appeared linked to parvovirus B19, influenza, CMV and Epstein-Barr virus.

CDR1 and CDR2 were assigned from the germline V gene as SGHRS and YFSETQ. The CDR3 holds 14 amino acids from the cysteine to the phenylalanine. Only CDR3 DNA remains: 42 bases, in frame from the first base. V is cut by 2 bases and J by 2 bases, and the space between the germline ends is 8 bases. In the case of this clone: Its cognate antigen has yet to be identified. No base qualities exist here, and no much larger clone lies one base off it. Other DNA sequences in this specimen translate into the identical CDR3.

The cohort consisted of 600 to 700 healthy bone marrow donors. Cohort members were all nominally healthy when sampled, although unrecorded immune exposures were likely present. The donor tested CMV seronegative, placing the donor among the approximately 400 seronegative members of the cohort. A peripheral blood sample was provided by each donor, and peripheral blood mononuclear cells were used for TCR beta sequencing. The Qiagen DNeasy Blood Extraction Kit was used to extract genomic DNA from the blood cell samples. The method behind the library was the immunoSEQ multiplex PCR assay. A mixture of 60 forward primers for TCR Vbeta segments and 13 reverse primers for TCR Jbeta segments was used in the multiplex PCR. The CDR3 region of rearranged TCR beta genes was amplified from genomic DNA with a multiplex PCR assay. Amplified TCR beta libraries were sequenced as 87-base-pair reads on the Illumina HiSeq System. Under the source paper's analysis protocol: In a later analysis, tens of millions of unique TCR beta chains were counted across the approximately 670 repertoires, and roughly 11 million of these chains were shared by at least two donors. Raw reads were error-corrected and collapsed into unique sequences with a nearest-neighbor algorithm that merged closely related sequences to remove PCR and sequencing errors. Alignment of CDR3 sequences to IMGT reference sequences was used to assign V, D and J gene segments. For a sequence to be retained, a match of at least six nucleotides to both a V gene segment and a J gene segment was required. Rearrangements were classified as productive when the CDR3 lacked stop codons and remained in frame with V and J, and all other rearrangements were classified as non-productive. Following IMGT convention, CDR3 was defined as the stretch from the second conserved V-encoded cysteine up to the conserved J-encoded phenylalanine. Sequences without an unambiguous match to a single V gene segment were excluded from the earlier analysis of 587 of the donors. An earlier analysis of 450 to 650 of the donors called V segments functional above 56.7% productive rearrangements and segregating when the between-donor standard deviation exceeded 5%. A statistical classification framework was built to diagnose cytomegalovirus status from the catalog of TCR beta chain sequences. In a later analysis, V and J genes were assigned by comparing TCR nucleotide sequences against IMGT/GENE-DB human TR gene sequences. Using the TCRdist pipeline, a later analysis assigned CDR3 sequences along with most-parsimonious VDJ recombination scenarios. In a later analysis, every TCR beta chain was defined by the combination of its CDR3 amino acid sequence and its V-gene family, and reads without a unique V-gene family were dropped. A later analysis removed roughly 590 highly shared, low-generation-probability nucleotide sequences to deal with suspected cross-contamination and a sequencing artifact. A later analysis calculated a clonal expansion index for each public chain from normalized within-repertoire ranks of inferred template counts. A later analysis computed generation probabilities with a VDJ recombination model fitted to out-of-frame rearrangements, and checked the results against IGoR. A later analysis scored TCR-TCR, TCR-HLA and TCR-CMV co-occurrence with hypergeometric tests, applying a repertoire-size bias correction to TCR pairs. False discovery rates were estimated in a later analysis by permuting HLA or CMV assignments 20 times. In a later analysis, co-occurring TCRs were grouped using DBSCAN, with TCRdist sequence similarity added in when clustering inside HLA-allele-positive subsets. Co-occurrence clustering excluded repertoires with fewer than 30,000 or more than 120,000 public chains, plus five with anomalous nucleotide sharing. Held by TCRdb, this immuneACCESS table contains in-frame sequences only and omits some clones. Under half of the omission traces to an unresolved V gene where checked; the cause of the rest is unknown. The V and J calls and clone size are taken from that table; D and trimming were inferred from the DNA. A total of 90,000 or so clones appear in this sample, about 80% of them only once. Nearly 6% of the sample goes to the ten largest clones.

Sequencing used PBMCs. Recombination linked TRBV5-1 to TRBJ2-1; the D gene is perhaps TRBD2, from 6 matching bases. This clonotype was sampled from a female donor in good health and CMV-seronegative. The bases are TGCGCCAGCAGCTTTAGCGGTGCCTACAATGAGCAGTTCTTC. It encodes CASSFSGAYNEQFF.